Each of the 8 T cell receptor beta chains below was sequenced from the same sample in a study of CD4 T cells in relation to SARS-CoV-2 and coronaviruses (dated by TCRdb to about 2021). CD4+ T cells from unexposed donors were collected before the COVID-19 pandemic (2011-2018). Following 10 days of culture, the EasySep CD4+ T cell isolation kit was used to isolate CD4+ T cells. The protocol used for the library was the immunoSEQ multiplex PCR assay. This immuneACCESS table, as held by TCRdb, lists in-frame sequences with V and J called but not all clones. Of the missing ones, under half trace to an unresolved V gene in checked studies; the others have no known cause. A total of around 16,000 clones appear in this sample, 76% of them only once. The ten largest clonotypes hold over 25% of the sample. Their antigen targets remain unknown. Sequencing was carried out using CD4+ T cells from PBMCs, cultured in vitro. The source is a human donor in good health.

CDR3 amino acids: CASSYSFREDTQYF. CDR3 DNA: TGTGCCAGCAGTTACTCGTTCAGGGAAGATACGCAGTATTTT. V gene TRBV6-5 combines with J gene TRBJ2-3; tentatively, D is TRBD1 (5 bases). Germline loops: CDR1 MNHEY, CDR2 SVGAGI. The CDR3 consists of 14 residues. Trimming left V 0 bases short and J 5 bases short, with 9 bases between.

V usage is TRBV29-1 and J usage is TRBJ1-1; no definite D call. Looked up from germline, CDR1 is SQVTM and CDR2 is ANQGSEA. CDR3 length: 10 residues. V lost 3 bases and J lost 6, with 5 bases in between. The CDR3 DNA follows: TGCAGCGTTGAGAGCGCTGAAGCTTTCTTT. This encodes CSVESAEAFF.

The V call is TRBV9, the J call TRBJ1-2, with TRBD1 matching over 11 bases. J lost 2 bases, V lost 4 bases, and 7 bases had no gene match. From germline, CDR1 is SGDLS and CDR2 YYNGEE. The CDR3 is made up of 16 amino acids. In DNA, the CDR3 is TGTGCCAGCAGCCCGGGACAGGGGGTACTAAACTATGGCTACACCTTC. Translating it yields CASSPGQGVLNYGYTF. Looking up the rest from reference TRBV9 and TRBJ1-2 gives the full variable domain: DSGVTQTPKHLITATGQRVTLRCSPRSGDLSVYWYQQSLDQGLQFLIQYYNGEERAKGNILERFSAQQFPDLHSELNLSSLELGDSALYFCASSPGQGVLNYGYTFGSGTRLTVV.

This clone was counted once. The chain is built from TRBV28 and TRBJ1-1, with no clear D. With 2 bases removed from V and 1 base from J, the gap between germline ends came to 8 bases. Germline V CDR1 and CDR2: MDHEN, SYDVKM. The CDR3 consists of 14 residues. CDR3 DNA sequence: TGTGCCAGCAGTTTAATACTGGAGAACACTGAAGCTTTCTTT. It encodes CASSLILENTEAFF.

This chain uses TRBV19 with TRBJ1-5; no clear D. Germline V lookup: CDR1 LNHDA, CDR2 SQIVND (reference sequence). The V end lost 2 bases, the J end lost 3 bases, and 5 bases lay between the germline ends. This CDR3 spans 13 amino acids. The CDR3 sequence is CASSIRDNQPQHF. DNA of the CDR3: TGTGCCAGTAGTATAAGGGACAATCAGCCCCAGCATTTT.

This clone was seen a handful of times. This chain links TRBV4-1 with TRBJ2-1; 9 nucleotides match TRBD1. This CDR3 comprises 15 residues. V lost 5 bases to trimming and J lost 8 bases; unmatched junction nucleotides: 10. Looked up from germline, CDR1 is MGHRA and CDR2 is YSYEKL. CDR3 nucleotides: TGCGCCAGCAGCAGCCGGGACAGGGTTTTAGATGAGCAGTTCTTC. This sequence encodes CASSSRDRVLDEQFF.

V gene TRBV6-2 or TRBV6-3 combines with J gene TRBJ1-5, with 7 nucleotides matching TRBD1. V was pared by 4 bases and J by 0 bases, with 6 bases of the junction left unmatched. Per germline, CDR1 MNHEY and CDR2 SVGEGT. The CDR3 is 16 residues long. The DNA of the CDR3 is TGTGCCAGCAGTTCCCAAGACAGGGATAGCAATCAGCCCCAGCATTTT. Amino acid sequence: CASSSQDRDSNQPQHF.

This chain links TRBV9 with TRBJ2-7, with D maybe TRBD1 (5 bases). Germline CDR1 SGDLS, CDR2 YYNGEE. Trimming left V 0 bases short and J 4 bases short, with 14 bases between. The CDR3 is 15 residues long. CDR3 nucleotides: TGTGCCAGCAGCGTAGCTCAGGACACCACATACGAGCAGTACTTC. Its protein product is CASSVAQDTTYEQYF.